This T cell receptor beta chain was found in a study of blood T cell repertoires in COVID-19. Study as a whole: Spain, Italy and the United States supplied samples that represented acute and convalescent COVID-19. In each case, the material was cDNA or gDNA derived from T cells, B-cell-depleted T cells, or PBMCs.

A single count supports this clone. CDR1 MNHNY and CDR2 SVGAGI come from the germline V gene (reference sequence). This CDR3 is built from 14 residues. V shed 6 bases and J 2 bases; nucleotides not matched to a gene: 5. The table came from immunoSEQ multiplex PCR; TCRdb's copy has only in-frame clones and leaves some out. The sample consists of more than 200,000 clones, roughly 80% of them appearing once. This sequence was found in a man older than 75 with acute or convalescent COVID-19. The rearrangement links TRBV6-6 to TRBJ2-7; TRBD1 matches 9 bases. The specimen was peripheral blood. The DNA for the CDR3 is TGTGCCAGCAGAGGGGACAGGGTCCCCTACGAGCAGTACTTC. It encodes CASRGDRVPYEQYF.